This record concerns one T cell receptor (beta chain) sequence. This entry comes from a study of blood T cell repertoires in COVID-19. Assay used: immunoSEQ multiplex PCR; TCRdb lists only in-frame clones, some missing. The data show 110,000 or so clones, roughly 82% seen once. Between the trimmed V and J ends, which lost 5 bases and 4 bases, there was a span of 13 bases. CDR3 length: 14 amino acids. The V gene's germline CDR1 is SNHLY and CDR2 FYNNEI. The sequenced material came from peripheral blood. This clonotype originated in a woman in her forties with acute or convalescent COVID-19. The chain has TRBV2 and TRBJ2-3, with a possible D match to TRBD2 (5 bases). The CDR3 region has the DNA TGTGCCAGCAGTCGGCGGAGGTCCGCAGATACGCAGTATTTT. Amino acids: CASSRRRSADTQYF. Based on the CDR3 plus reference TRBV2 and TRBJ2-3, the full variable domain is EPEVTQTPSHQVTQMGQEVILRCVPISNHLYFYWYRQILGQKVEFLVSFYNNEISEKSEIFDDQFSVERPDGSNFTLKIRSTKLEDSAMYFCASSRRRSADTQYFGPGTRLTVL.